One sample yielded the 27 T cell receptor beta chains listed below, sequenced in a study of blood T cell repertoires in COVID-19. Sequencing was performed with immunoSEQ multiplex PCR; in TCRdb, only in-frame clones are kept and a portion is missing. The sample has 200,000 or so clones, roughly 80% seen once; the top ten hold 10%. The sequencing input was peripheral blood. These receptors all come from a woman of 80 years or more with acute or convalescent COVID-19.

V gene TRBV29-1 combines with J gene TRBJ2-1; TRBD2 matches 13 bases. CDR1 is SQVTM and CDR2 is ANQGSEA in the germline V gene. The V segment lost 7 bases and the J segment 10 bases; nucleotides outside the gene matches: 4. CDR3 length: 12 residues. The CDR3 DNA is TGCAGCGCCTCGGGACTAGCGGGAGAGCAGTTCTTC. This sequence encodes CSASGLAGEQFF.

The J gene is TRBJ1-6, the V gene TRBV18, with D unclear. The CDR3 runs 14 residues. Germline V gene sequence: CDR1 KGHSH, CDR2 LQKENI. Trimming removed 3 bases from V and 7 bases from J, with 10 bases in between. The CDR3 loop is CASSPLPENSPLHF. CDR3 coding DNA: TGTGCCAGCTCACCTCTGCCGGAGAATTCACCCCTCCACTTT.

This chain uses TRBV19 with TRBJ2-1; no definite D call. With 4 bases removed from V and 10 bases from J, the gap between germline ends came to 11 bases. Germline V gene lookup returns CDR1 LNHDA and CDR2 SQIVND (reference sequence). This CDR3 is 12 amino acids long. For the CDR3, the DNA is TGTGCCAGTAGTACTCGCGGTCGAGAGCAGTTCTTC. Protein sequence: CASSTRGREQFF.

The V call is TRBV19, the J call TRBJ2-2, with D uncertain. The CDR3 length is 17 residues. V was cut by 6 bases and J by 0 bases, with 17 bases left in between. In germline, CDR1 is LNHDA, CDR2 SQIVND (reference sequence). CDR3 region: CASRSPGEPANTGELFF. The CDR3 DNA reads TGTGCCAGTAGATCCCCGGGTGAACCCGCGAACACCGGGGAGCTGTTTTTT.

The rearrangement joins TRBV7-3 to TRBJ2-2; TRBD2 aligns across 11 bases. V lost 0 bases to trimming and J lost 0 bases; unmatched junction nucleotides: 6. The CDR3 consists of 19 residues. Germline V gene sequence: CDR1 SGHTA, CDR2 FQGTGA. CDR3 region: CASSLTGTSGSANTGELFF. The CDR3, as DNA: TGTGCCAGCAGCTTAACAGGGACTAGCGGAAGCGCGAACACCGGGGAGCTGTTTTTT.

The chain links TRBV19 to TRBJ1-2, with D hard to call. Germline V lookup: CDR1 LNHDA, CDR2 SQIVND (reference sequence). This CDR3 is 12 amino acids long. V dropped 5 bases and J dropped 2 bases, with 6 bases sitting between them. This CDR3 reads CASSSQNYGYTF. In DNA form, the CDR3 reads TGTGCCAGTAGTTCCCAGAACTATGGCTACACCTTC. Looking up the rest from reference TRBV19 and TRBJ1-2 gives the full variable domain: DGGITQSPKYLFRKEGQNVTLSCEQNLNHDAMYWYRQDPGQGLRLIYYSQIVNDFQKGDIAEGYSVSREKKESFPLTVTSAQKNPTAFYLCASSSQNYGYTFGSGTRLTVV.

This clone turned up a few times. V gene TRBV19 combines with J gene TRBJ1-5; D ambiguous. Looked up from germline, CDR1 is LNHDA and CDR2 is SQIVND (reference sequence). V was cut by 3 bases and J by 3 bases, with 9 bases left in between. The CDR3 has 14 amino acids. The CDR3 is CASSISQSNQPQHF. The CDR3, as DNA: TGTGCCAGTAGTATTTCACAGTCCAATCAGCCCCAGCATTTT. Combining the CDR3 with reference TRBV19 and TRBJ1-5 gives the whole variable domain DGGITQSPKYLFRKEGQNVTLSCEQNLNHDAMYWYRQDPGQGLRLIYYSQIVNDFQKGDIAEGYSVSREKKESFPLTVTSAQKNPTAFYLCASSISQSNQPQHFGDGTRLSIL.

The chain has TRBV11-2 and TRBJ1-2; D is possibly TRBD1 (6 bases). Germline V lookup: CDR1 SGHAT, CDR2 FQNNGV. Trimming stripped 5 bases from V and 7 bases from J, with 20 bases between. The CDR3 extends over 15 amino acids. The CDR3, as DNA: TGTGCCAGCAGCCCGGGGGGGGCGGGATTCGCTGGCTACACCTTC. It yields the protein CASSPGGAGFAGYTF.

This clone was seen more than once but under ten times. The J gene is TRBJ2-7, the V gene TRBV15; TRBD2 agrees at 9 bases. The CDR3 is 16 residues long. CDR1 is LNHNV, CDR2 YYDKDF, per germline (reference sequence). V lost 0 bases and J lost 3; bases outside the gene matches: 6. The CDR3 spells CATSRDLTSGLYEQYF. The CDR3 region has the DNA TGTGCCACCAGCAGAGATTTAACTAGCGGGCTCTACGAGCAGTACTTC.

The rearrangement links TRBV7-8 to TRBJ1-1; D gene uncertain. CDR1 and CDR2 from the germline V gene are SGHVS and FQNEAQ. This CDR3 comprises 17 residues. The V end was cut by 1 base, the J end by 0 bases, with 15 bases between. CDR3 sequence reads: CASSLVNRMTLNTEAFF. CDR3 sequence (DNA): TGTGCCAGCAGCTTAGTTAATCGTATGACTCTGAACACTGAAGCTTTCTTT.

The rearrangement uses TRBV5-4 and TRBJ2-2; the match to TRBD2 covers 16 bases. Trimming removed 4 bases from V and 2 bases from J; junction bases left unmatched: 5. The CDR3 totals 18 residues. Germline CDR1 is SGHNT and CDR2 is YYREEE (reference sequence). CDR3 sequence: CASSRGLAGGPNTGELFF. The CDR3 DNA reads TGTGCCAGCAGCCGGGGACTAGCGGGGGGGCCCAACACCGGGGAGCTGTTTTTT.

This chain connects TRBV6-2 or TRBV6-3 to TRBJ1-2, with 9 bases identical to TRBD1. The CDR3 has 14 residues. Germline assignment: CDR1 MNHEY and CDR2 SVGEGT. V dropped 2 bases and J dropped 7; count of bases not matched to a gene: 5. The CDR3: CASSYIGQGSGYTF. As DNA, the CDR3 is TGTGCCAGCAGTTACATCGGACAGGGGAGTGGCTACACCTTC.

The genes are TRBV14 and TRBJ1-2; tentative D call: TRBD1 (5 bases). CDR1 is SGHDN, CDR2 FVKESK, per germline. The CDR3 totals 13 residues. V gave up 5 bases and J gave up 4 bases, with 11 bases separating them. The CDR3 reads CASSAQGSYGYTF. For the CDR3, the DNA is TGTGCCAGCAGCGCCCAGGGCTCCTATGGCTACACCTTC.

V and J are TRBV3-1 (or the pseudogene TRBV3-2) and TRBJ1-3, with D uncertain. Germline assignment: CDR1 LGHDT and CDR2 YNNKEL (reference sequence). The V gene lost 3 bases and the J gene lost 0 bases, with 9 bases spanning the gap. The CDR3 extends over 15 amino acids. CDR3 coding DNA: TGTGCCAGCAGCCAGGCAGGACTCTCTGGAAACACCATATATTTT. Amino acids: CASSQAGLSGNTIYF.

The chain combines TRBV19 with TRBJ2-2, with TRBD1 matching over 9 bases. The CDR3 loop spans 15 amino acids. CDR1 and CDR2 (germline): LNHDA, SQIVND (reference sequence). The junction had 5 bases not matched to a gene; V was cut back by 6 bases and J by 3 bases. The CDR3 region is CASSQQGADTGELFF. DNA for the CDR3: TGTGCCAGTAGCCAACAGGGGGCGGACACCGGGGAGCTGTTTTTT.

V is TRBV5-1 and J is TRBJ2-2; possible D gene TRBD2, 6 bases. The germline V and J ends were trimmed by 0 bases and 3 bases, with 12 bases remaining between them. From germline, CDR1 is SGHRS and CDR2 YFSETQ. CDR3 length: 16 residues. CDR3 DNA: TGCGCCAGCAGCTTGGATGGTGCGGGGTACACCGGGGAGCTGTTTTTT. The encoded protein is CASSLDGAGYTGELFF.

The chain has TRBV19 and TRBJ2-1; no clear D gene. The CDR3 is 11 residues long. CDR1 and CDR2 (germline): LNHDA, SQIVND (reference sequence). The V end lost 3 bases, the J end lost 9 bases, and 6 bases lay between the germline ends. The CDR3 DNA follows: TGTGCCAGTAGTATCTCAGGTGAGCAGTTCTTC. Protein sequence: CASSISGEQFF.

This clone was seen just once. This rearrangement joins TRBV9 to TRBJ2-1; 9 bases are shared with TRBD2. The CDR3 contains 14 residues. The V segment lost 4 bases and the J segment 6 bases; nucleotides outside the gene matches: 5. Germline V gives CDR1 SGDLS, CDR2 YYNGEE. CDR3 protein: CASSSLTSGNEQFF. Here the CDR3 DNA reads TGTGCCAGCAGCTCCCTGACTAGCGGCAATGAGCAGTTCTTC. Combining the CDR3 with reference TRBV9 and TRBJ2-1 gives the whole variable domain DSGVTQTPKHLITATGQRVTLRCSPRSGDLSVYWYQQSLDQGLQFLIQYYNGEERAKGNILERFSAQQFPDLHSELNLSSLELGDSALYFCASSSLTSGNEQFFGPGTRLTVL.

The chain links TRBV5-6 to TRBJ1-2, with TRBD1 as a possible D gene (5 bases). V was shortened by 0 bases and J by 6 bases, with 18 bases between the two germline ends. The CDR3 has 16 amino acids. Per the germline V gene, CDR1 is SGHDT and CDR2 is YYEEEE. CDR3 sequence reads: CASSLAREGSPHGYTF. The DNA for the CDR3 is TGTGCCAGCAGCTTGGCCAGGGAGGGATCCCCCCATGGCTACACCTTC.

The chain couples TRBV5-1 to TRBJ1-1, with D possibly TRBD1 on 5 matching bases. V was cut by 4 bases and J by 4 bases, with 17 bases left in between. This CDR3 is built from 15 residues. Germline CDR1 SGHRS, CDR2 YFSETQ. DNA of the CDR3: TGCGCCAGCAGCCCCGAGGGGAGGGTTGGCACTGAAGCTTTCTTT. Translating it yields CASSPEGRVGTEAFF.

This chain joins TRBV19 and TRBJ2-4; TRBD2 agrees at 7 bases. Germline V gene lookup returns CDR1 LNHDA and CDR2 SQIVND (reference sequence). V was pared by 1 base and J by 5 bases, with 5 bases of the junction left unmatched. The CDR3 contains 15 residues. DNA of the CDR3: TGTGCCAGTAGTATAGCAGGACTAGGCCAAAACATTCAGTACTTC. This sequence encodes CASSIAGLGQNIQYF.

The CDR3 reads CASSESSPHNEQFF. CDR3 nucleotides: TGTGCCAGCAGTGAGAGTTCCCCCCACAATGAGCAGTTCTTC. This chain joins TRBV2 and TRBJ2-1; no firm D call. The V gene lost 3 bases and the J gene lost 5 bases, with 11 bases spanning the gap. Per the germline V gene, CDR1 is SNHLY and CDR2 is FYNNEI. The CDR3 consists of 14 residues.

This chain joins TRBV11-2 and TRBJ2-7; the match to TRBD1 covers 10 bases. Looked up from germline, CDR1 is SGHAT and CDR2 is FQNNGV. The junction had 8 bases not matched to a gene; V was cut back by 0 bases and J by 6 bases. The CDR3 totals 16 residues. The DNA for the CDR3 is TGTGCCAGCAGCTTAGATCTCTCGGACAGGGGGTTCGAGCAGTACTTC. Translated, it gives CASSLDLSDRGFEQYF. The full variable domain, its missing parts supplied by reference TRBV11-2 and TRBJ2-7, is EAGVAQSPRYKIIEKRQSVAFWCNPISGHATLYWYQQILGQGPKLLIQFQNNGVVDDSQLPKDRFSAERLKGVDSTLKIQPAKLEDSAVYLCASSLDLSDRGFEQYFGPGTRLTVT.

The chain employs TRBV5-6 and TRBJ1-2; D is ambiguous. Between the trimmed V and J ends, which lost 6 bases and 4 bases, there was a span of 10 bases. The CDR3 runs to 12 residues. Per the germline V gene, CDR1 is SGHDT and CDR2 is YYEEEE. CDR3 region: CASTRHVYGYTF. In nucleotides, the CDR3 is TGTGCCAGCACGCGACATGTCTATGGCTACACCTTC. Combining the CDR3 with reference TRBV5-6 and TRBJ1-2 gives the whole variable domain DAGVTQSPTHLIKTRGQQVTLRCSPKSGHDTVSWYQQALGQGPQFIFQYYEEEERQRGNFPDRFSGHQFPNYSSELNVNALLLGDSALYLCASTRHVYGYTFGSGTRLTVV.

This chain uses TRBV2 with TRBJ2-3; no clear D gene. Germline CDR1 reads SNHLY; CDR2 reads FYNNEI. Trimming took 2 bases from V and 5 from J, leaving 11 bases between them. CDR3 size: 14 residues. The DNA for the CDR3 is TGTGCCAGCAGTGAAAGTGGATCGGGAGATACGCAGTATTTT. This gives the protein CASSESGSGDTQYF.

The chain couples TRBV3-1 (or the pseudogene TRBV3-2) to TRBJ1-2; 8 bases are shared with TRBD1. The CDR3 is 13 residues long. With V trimmed by 2 bases and J by 6 bases, 2 bases remained unmatched. Germline CDR1 and CDR2: LGHDT and YNNKEL (reference sequence). The chain's CDR3 is CASSQQGAHGYTF. CDR3 nucleotides: TGTGCCAGCAGCCAACAGGGGGCACATGGCTACACCTTC.

This chain links TRBV15 with TRBJ1-3; D not certain. V lost 0 bases and J 0 bases, leaving 9 bases between the germline ends. This CDR3 has 16 residues. Germline loops: CDR1 LNHNV, CDR2 YYDKDF (reference sequence). CDR3 coding DNA: TGTGCCACCAGCAGAGATCTGGCAGGCTCTGGAAACACCATATATTTT. Amino acids: CATSRDLAGSGNTIYF.